This TCR beta chain was captured by sequencing in a study of PD-L1 blockade in urothelial cancer. Study context: Per blood sample, T cells had a median of around 140,000.

Worth noting for this clone: Its antigen is unknown.

Study outcomes and limitations: Better survival was predicted when blood TCR clonality before treatment fell below the median.

The V gene's germline CDR1 is MGHDK and CDR2 SYGVNS. V was cut by 3 bases and J by 3 bases, with 14 bases left in between. The CDR3 consists of 15 residues. Sequencing used immunoSEQ multiplex PCR; TCRdb keeps in-frame clones, though not all of them. Here the sample spans some 79,000 clones, 82% being singletons. The J gene is TRBJ1-2, the V gene TRBV25-1; D may be TRBD1 (6 bases). This clonotype originated in a man aged 65 to 85 with urothelial cancer. The sample was PBMCs, taken around atezolizumab (anti-PD-L1) treatment. The CDR3 region has the DNA TGTGCCAGCAGTGACCCCCTGACAGGCCACTATGGCTACACCTTC. Translated: CASSDPLTGHYGYTF.